This TCR beta chain was profiled in a study of blood T cells in healthy people across ages. The use of a sample-barcoded 5' primer and a J-beta primer mix characterized a second PCR of roughly 6 to 11 cycles. Each CDR3 protein is one row after TCRdb ran MiXCR on the 5' RACE reads. The table shows 650,000 to 800,000 distinct CDR3 sequences, with around 43% occurring only once. Study-wide results and limits: Per million T cells, TCR beta diversity dropped roughly linearly as age increased. Estimated diversity across one million T cells was deemed an underestimate.

There are a few counts of this clonotype. Its antigen is undetermined. Each donor gave around 9.6 milliliters of peripheral blood. The length of the CDR3 is 16 residues. Germline V gene sequence: CDR1 DFQATT, CDR2 SNEGSKA (reference sequence). V shed 3 bases, J shed 7 bases, and the junction held 14 bases outside the gene matches. This chain uses TRBV20-1 with TRBJ1-5; 8 bases line up with TRBD1. The source is a man aged 60 to 69 in good health. The sequencing sample was made of blood. The CDR3 region has the DNA TGCAGTGCTAGGGTCCCCGGACAGGGAGTTGGGCAGCCCCAGCATTTT. Translated: CSARVPGQGVGQPQHF.